A selection of T cell receptor beta chains follows, all from one sample in a study of blood T cell repertoires in COVID-19. Assay used: immunoSEQ multiplex PCR; TCRdb lists only in-frame clones, some missing. The sample yields a few hundred thousand clones, 70% to 90% seen once. Sequenced: PBMCs or T cells enriched from blood (not recorded which). These receptors were taken from a woman aged 40 to 49 with acute COVID-19. Each CDR3 is given with its conserved first and last residue. D genes are given only for firm matches.

j_gene,v_gene,d_gene,CDR3aa,CDR3nt
TRBJ1-6,TRBV6-6,TRBD1,CASSYGTGTGDSPLHF,TGTGCCAGCAGTTACGGTACCGGGACAGGAGATTCACCCCTCCACTTT
TRBJ1-6,TRBV28,-,CASRATINSPLHF,TGTGCCAGCAGAGCCACGATAAATTCACCCCTCCACTTT
TRBJ1-1,TRBV24-1,TRBD1,CATSDARDREAFF,TGTGCCACCAGTGATGCCCGGGACAGGGAAGCTTTCTTT
TRBJ2-3,TRBV12-5,TRBD2,CASGRGLAGVVDTQYF,TGTGCTAGTGGTAGGGGACTAGCGGGAGTGGTAGATACGCAGTATTTT
TRBJ1-3,TRBV19,TRBD1,CASSIYQGVNGNTIYF,TGTGCCAGTAGTATATACCAGGGGGTGAATGGAAACACCATATATTTT
TRBJ1-5,TRBV23-1,-,CASSQSMTAQHF,TGCGCCAGCAGTCAATCGATGACAGCCCAGCATTTT
TRBJ2-3,TRBV5-4,TRBD2,CASSPRGGREDTQYF,TGTGCCAGCAGCCCCCGGGGCGGGAGGGAGGATACGCAGTATTTT
TRBJ2-7,TRBV11-2,-,CASSLGGIFSYEQYF,TGTGCCAGCAGCTTGGGCGGGATCTTCTCCTACGAGCAGTACTTC
TRBJ2-5,TRBV27,-,CASSPDFSVGTQYF,TGTGCCAGCAGTCCGGACTTCAGCGTGGGGACCCAGTACTTC
TRBJ1-1,TRBV5-1,-,CASSPGGGTEAFF,TGCGCCAGCAGCCCCGGGGGGGGCACTGAAGCTTTCTTT